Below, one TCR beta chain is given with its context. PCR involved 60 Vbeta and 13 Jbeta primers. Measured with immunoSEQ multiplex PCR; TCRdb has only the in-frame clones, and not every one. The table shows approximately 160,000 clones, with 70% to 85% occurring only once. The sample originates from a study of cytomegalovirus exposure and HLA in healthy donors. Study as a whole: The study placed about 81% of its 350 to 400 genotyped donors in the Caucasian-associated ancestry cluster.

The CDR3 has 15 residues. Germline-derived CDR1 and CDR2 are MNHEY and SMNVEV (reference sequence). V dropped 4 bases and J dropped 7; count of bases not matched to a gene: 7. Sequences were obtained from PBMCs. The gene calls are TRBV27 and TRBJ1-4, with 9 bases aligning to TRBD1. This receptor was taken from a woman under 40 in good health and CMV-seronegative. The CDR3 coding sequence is TGTGCCAGCAGTTCGGACTACAGGGGGCGTGAAAAACTGTTTTTT. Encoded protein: CASSSDYRGREKLFF.